The 21 T cell receptor beta chains below all came from one sample that was sequenced in a study of neoadjuvant anti-PD-1 for oral cavity cancer. Sample time point: after neoadjuvant nivolumab, at surgical resection. The data were produced by immunoSEQ multiplex PCR, yet TCRdb's version contains in-frame clones alone and is incomplete. The sample shows 63,000 or so clones, about 90% of them seen only once. The source was PBMCs, collected after nivolumab (anti-PD-1) treatment. The source is a person between 40 and 85 years old with oral cavity squamous cell carcinoma.

Regarding this clone: Its ends do not fully match the called genes, so a read error is possible. This chain connects TRBV29-1 to TRBJ1-1, with 7 bases that match TRBD1. Germline assignment: CDR1 SQVTM and CDR2 ANQGSEA. This CDR3 contains 13 residues. CDR3 loop: CSVEDRVGYRAFF. CDR3 bases: TGCAGCGTCGAAGACAGGGTGGGATATCGGGCTTTCTTT.

This chain uses TRBV6-5 with TRBJ2-7; either TRBD1 or TRBD2 may fit D (5 bases each). The CDR3 runs 16 residues. Germline V gives CDR1 MNHEY, CDR2 SVGAGI. V was pared by 3 bases and J by 3 bases, with 18 bases between. The CDR3, as DNA: TGTGCCAGCAGTTATAAAGGGGCGGGCGCATACTACGAGCAGTACTTC. Its translation: CASSYKGAGAYYEQYF.

The genes are TRBV30 and TRBJ2-5; D is uncertain. The CDR3 totals 12 residues. CDR1 and CDR2 from the germline V gene are GTSNPN and SVGIG (reference sequence). V dropped 0 bases and J dropped 6 bases, with 8 bases sitting between them. The CDR3 DNA is TGTGCCTGGAGTGTTCATTTGAAGACCCAGTACTTC. Its translation is CAWSVHLKTQYF.

This rearrangement joins TRBV6-1 to TRBJ2-6; TRBD1 is a possible D gene (5 bases). Per germline, CDR1 MNHNS and CDR2 SASEGT. This CDR3 has 15 amino acids. The V and J ends lost 8 bases and 0 bases respectively, with 11 bases between them. CDR3 bases: TGTGCCAGCGATTGGACATCCTCTGGGGCCAACGTCCTGACTTTC. Encoded protein: CASDWTSSGANVLTF.

The chain's CDR3 is CASSDRSSGAHEQYF. The DNA for the CDR3 is TGTGCCAGCAGTGATAGGTCTAGCGGGGCCCACGAGCAGTACTTC. This chain uses TRBV2 with TRBJ2-7; 9 nucleotides line up with TRBD2. J was trimmed by 5 bases and V by 3 bases; bases with no gene match: 8. CDR3 size: 15 residues. From germline, CDR1 is SNHLY and CDR2 FYNNEI.

V is TRBV10-2 and J is TRBJ2-3, with 10 bases fitting TRBD2. Trimming took 4 bases from V and 6 from J; bases not matched to a gene: 4. The germline CDR1 and CDR2 sequences are WSHSY and SAAADI. This CDR3 region has 14 residues. The CDR3 DNA reads as TGCGCCAGCAGTGTTACTAGCGGGATTGATACGCAGTATTTT. This codes for CASSVTSGIDTQYF.

The chain joins TRBV5-4 to TRBJ2-7, with a tentative D call TRBD2 (5 bases). Germline V gene lookup returns CDR1 SGHNT and CDR2 YYREEE (reference sequence). Trimming pared 4 bases from V and 7 bases from J, leaving 24 bases between. The CDR3 length is 16 residues. CDR3 residues: CASSQAAPLGPKEQYF. The CDR3, as DNA: TGTGCCAGCAGCCAGGCCGCGCCACTAGGGCCGAAGGAGCAGTACTTC.

This clone was detected once. The V call is TRBV2, the J call TRBJ2-7; possible D gene TRBD1, 6 bases. The germline V gene has CDR1 SNHLY and CDR2 FYNNEI. Trimming pared 9 bases from V and 3 bases from J, leaving 15 bases between. The CDR3 runs to 13 residues. The CDR3 here is CASTEDSNYEQYF. In DNA, the CDR3 is TGTGCCAGTACCGAGGACAGCAACTACGAGCAGTACTTC.

Details on this clone: Additional DNA sequences in this sample encode the identical CDR3. V gene TRBV6-5 combines with J gene TRBJ2-7, with D perhaps matching TRBD2 (5 bases). The CDR3 spans 13 residues. Germline V gene lookup returns CDR1 MNHEY and CDR2 SVGAGI. V was shortened by 2 bases and J by 6 bases, with 11 bases between the two germline ends. The CDR3 loop is CASSYNRDSEQYF. Written as DNA, the CDR3 is TGTGCCAGCAGTTACAATCGGGATTCCGAGCAGTACTTC.

J is TRBJ1-6 and V is TRBV5-1; D is unclear. V dropped 3 bases and J dropped 9 bases, with 22 bases sitting between them. Looked up from germline, CDR1 is SGHRS and CDR2 is YFSETQ. The CDR3 runs 17 residues. The CDR3 protein is CASSSLPRGGLFSPLHF. The CDR3 bases are TGCGCCAGCAGCTCCTTACCCCGGGGAGGACTGTTTTCACCCCTCCACTTT. Using reference TRBV5-1 and TRBJ1-6 for the parts outside the CDR3, the full variable domain is KAGVTQTPRYLIKTRGQQVTLSCSPISGHRSVSWYQQTPGQGLQFLFEYFSETQRNKGNFPGRFSGRQFSNSRSEMNVSTLELGDSALYLCASSSLPRGGLFSPLHFGNGTRLTVT.

This clone was seen once. This chain joins TRBV6-5 and TRBJ1-2; D gene ambiguous. The CDR3 totals 13 residues. Between the trimmed V and J ends, which lost 0 bases and 4 bases, there was a span of 6 bases. Germline CDR1 is MNHEY and CDR2 is SVGAGI. DNA of the CDR3: TGTGCCAGCAGTTACTCAGGGATCTATGGCTACACCTTC. Its translation: CASSYSGIYGYTF.

The chain joins TRBV28 to TRBJ1-4, with 7 bases aligning to TRBD1. The CDR3 runs 15 residues. Germline loops: CDR1 MDHEN, CDR2 SYDVKM. V was pared by 3 bases and J by 3 bases, with 4 bases of the junction left unmatched. The CDR3 nucleotides are TGTGCCAGCAGTTTCAGCGGGACAGCTAATGAAAAACTGTTTTTT. It translates to CASSFSGTANEKLFF. Combining the CDR3 with reference TRBV28 and TRBJ1-4 gives the whole variable domain DVKVTQSSRYLVKRTGEKVFLECVQDMDHENMFWYRQDPGLGLRLIYFSYDVKMKEKGDIPEGYSVSREKKERFSLILESASTNQTSMYLCASSFSGTANEKLFFGSGTQLSVL.

The gene calls are TRBV5-4 and TRBJ2-1; TRBD2 might be the D (6 bases). The V gene lost 0 bases and the J gene lost 5 bases, with 9 bases spanning the gap. The germline V gene has CDR1 SGHNT and CDR2 YYREEE (reference sequence). The CDR3 is made up of 14 amino acids. This CDR3 is CASSLALADNEQFF. The CDR3 nucleotides read TGTGCCAGCAGCTTGGCCTTAGCGGACAATGAGCAGTTCTTC.

This clone was detected only once. V is TRBV29-1 and J is TRBJ1-1; a weak D match, TRBD1 (5 bases). V lost 6 bases to trimming and J lost 4 bases, with 12 bases between them. Germline V gives CDR1 SQVTM, CDR2 ANQGSEA. There are 12 residues in the CDR3. DNA of the CDR3: TGCAGCGTCGGGGAGGGGAGCACTGAAGCTTTCTTT. Translating it yields CSVGEGSTEAFF.

V usage is TRBV10-3 and J usage is TRBJ1-1; D not resolved. The germline V gene has CDR1 ENHRY and CDR2 SYGVKD. V was cut by 2 bases and J by 5 bases, with 6 bases left in between. This CDR3 is 12 amino acids long. The CDR3 nucleotides are TGTGCCATCAGTGAGGAGGGTACTGAAGCTTTCTTT. Encoded protein: CAISEEGTEAFF.

This chain joins TRBV30 and TRBJ1-5, with D maybe TRBD1 (5 bases). The V end was cut by 2 bases, the J end by 2 bases, with 13 bases between. There are 15 residues in the CDR3. Germline CDR1 and CDR2: GTSNPN and SVGIG (reference sequence). The CDR3 bases are TGTGCCTGGAGTCCCCTGGGGGTGGGCAATCAGCCCCAGCATTTT. Translated, it gives CAWSPLGVGNQPQHF.

The chain carries TRBV29-1 and TRBJ2-7; TRBD1 matches 7 bases. Germline trimming cut 6 bases from V and 2 bases from J; bases unmatched to any gene: 7. This CDR3 is 13 amino acids long. CDR1 SQVTM and CDR2 ANQGSEA come from the germline V gene. The chain's CDR3 is CSVATGFAYEQYF. The CDR3 nucleotides are TGCAGCGTCGCGACAGGGTTCGCCTACGAGCAGTACTTC.

This sequence joins TRBV6-5 and TRBJ2-7, with D perhaps TRBD1 or TRBD2 (6 bases each). V gave up 0 bases and J gave up 2 bases, with 14 bases separating them. This CDR3 region has 16 residues. Germline CDR1 and CDR2: MNHEY and SVGAGI. CDR3 sequence: CASSYSGWGDTYEQYF. CDR3 sequence (DNA): TGTGCCAGCAGTTACTCGGGCTGGGGGGACACCTACGAGCAGTACTTC.

This chain connects TRBV10-2 to TRBJ2-6; no reliable D call. Germline assignment: CDR1 WSHSY and CDR2 SAAADI. Trimming shortened V by 5 bases and J by 5 bases, and 22 bases separated the two germline ends. The CDR3 consists of 18 residues. Written as DNA, the CDR3 is TGCGCCAGCAGTATTGCGACACTTCAACAAAGTCGGGCCAACGTCCTGACTTTC. This codes for CASSIATLQQSRANVLTF.

This chain links TRBV5-4 with TRBJ1-1, with a weak D call TRBD1 (5 bases). This CDR3 region has 15 residues. Germline assignment: CDR1 SGHNT and CDR2 YYREEE (reference sequence). V lost 4 bases and J 0 bases, leaving 13 bases between the germline ends. CDR3 DNA sequence: TGTGCCAGCAGCCCAGGGAACCAAATGAACACTGAAGCTTTCTTT. This gives the protein CASSPGNQMNTEAFF.

The J gene is TRBJ1-4, the V gene TRBV28, with D possibly TRBD1 on 5 matching bases. Germline V gene lookup returns CDR1 MDHEN and CDR2 SYDVKM. This CDR3 has 15 residues. The ends were cut back, 3 bases at V and 4 bases at J, with 12 bases in the middle. Here the CDR3 DNA reads TGTGCCAGCAGTTTTGGGGGATCTCTTAATGAAAAACTGTTTTTT. Translated: CASSFGGSLNEKLFF.